This T cell receptor (beta chain) stems from a study of T cells after yellow fever vaccination. One entry per CDR3 protein, called by TCRdb with MiXCR from the 5' RACE reads. The data hold about 99,000 distinct CDR3 sequences, with about 6% observed a single time. The CDR3 is made up of 15 amino acids. Germline assignment: CDR1 SGHTA and CDR2 FQGNSA. V was cut by 5 bases and J by 1 base, with 14 bases left in between. A few counts support this clonotype. The gene calls are TRBV7-2 and TRBJ1-1; maybe TRBD1 (6 bases). This material consisted of CD8+ T cells sorted from PBMCs, taken 10 days after the yellow fever booster vaccination. This clonotype was sampled from a man aged 18 to 30 who received the YFV17D yellow fever vaccine. The CDR3: CASSHSDRENTEAFF. The DNA for the CDR3 is TGTGCCAGCAGCCATTCGGACAGAGAGAACACTGAAGCTTTCTTT.